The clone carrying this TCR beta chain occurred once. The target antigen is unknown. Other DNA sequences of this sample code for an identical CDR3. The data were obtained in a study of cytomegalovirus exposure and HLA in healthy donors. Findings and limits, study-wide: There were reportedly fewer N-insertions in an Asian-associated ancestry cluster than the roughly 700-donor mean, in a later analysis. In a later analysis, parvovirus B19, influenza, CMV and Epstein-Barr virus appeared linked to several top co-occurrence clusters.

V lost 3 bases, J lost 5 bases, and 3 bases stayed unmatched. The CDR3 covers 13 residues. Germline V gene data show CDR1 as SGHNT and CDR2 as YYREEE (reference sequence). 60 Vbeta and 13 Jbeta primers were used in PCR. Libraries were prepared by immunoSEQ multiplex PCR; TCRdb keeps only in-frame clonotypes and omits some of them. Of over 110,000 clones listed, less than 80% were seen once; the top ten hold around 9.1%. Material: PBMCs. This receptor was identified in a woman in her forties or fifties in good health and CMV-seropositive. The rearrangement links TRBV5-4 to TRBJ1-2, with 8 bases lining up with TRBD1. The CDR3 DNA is TGTGCCAGCAGCTCAGGACAGGGATATGGCTACACCTTC. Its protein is CASSSGQGYGYTF. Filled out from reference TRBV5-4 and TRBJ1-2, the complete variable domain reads ETGVTQSPTHLIKTRGQQVTLRCSSQSGHNTVSWYQQALGQGPQFIFQYYREEENGRGNFPPRFSGLQFPNYSSELNVNALELDDSALYLCASSSGQGYGYTFGSGTRLTVV.